The 5 T cell receptor beta chains given below trace back to one sample, sequenced in a study of OX40 agonist ivuxolimab in advanced cancers. The assay was immunoSEQ multiplex PCR, and TCRdb's table has in-frame clones only and misses some. In the table there are about 56,000 clones, approximately 79% of which are singletons. Material: CD4+ or CD8+ T cells sorted from blood, obtained in a trial of the OX40 agonist ivuxolimab. Source of these receptors: an adult with an advanced solid tumor such as melanoma, head and neck, liver or kidney cancer.

The V call is TRBV7-2, the J call TRBJ1-1, with D hard to call. CDR1 is SGHTA and CDR2 is FQGNSA in the germline V gene. V was shortened by 5 bases and J by 0 bases, with 13 bases between the two germline ends. The CDR3 consists of 15 residues. CDR3 sequence: CASSPPGLMNTEAFF. Written as DNA, the CDR3 is TGTGCCAGCAGCCCCCCCGGCCTAATGAACACTGAAGCTTTCTTT.

The chain joins TRBV9 to TRBJ2-7; 11 positions agree with TRBD1. CDR3 length: 19 residues. Germline V gene lookup returns CDR1 SGDLS and CDR2 YYNGEE. With 0 bases clipped from V and 6 bases from J, the junction kept 17 bases outside the gene matches. The CDR3 region is CASSVVPSGTGGITSEQYF. Written as DNA, the CDR3 is TGTGCCAGCAGCGTAGTCCCTTCAGGGACAGGGGGAATCACGAGCGAGCAGTACTTC.

The rearrangement joins TRBV27 to TRBJ2-5; the match to TRBD1 covers 10 bases. This CDR3 is 16 amino acids long. Germline V CDR1 and CDR2: MNHEY, SMNVEV (reference sequence). The ends lost 6 bases at V and 5 bases at J; junction bases unmatched: 12. CDR3 nucleotide sequence: TGTGCCAGCAGCCCCGGGACAGGGGTTTTTCAGGAGACCCAGTACTTC. This codes for CASSPGTGVFQETQYF.

The chain joins TRBV5-4 to TRBJ2-3; no definite D call. Between the trimmed V and J ends, which lost 0 bases and 5 bases, there was a span of 7 bases. The length of the CDR3 is 13 residues. CDR1 and CDR2 (germline): SGHNT, YYREEE (reference sequence). CDR3 DNA sequence: TGTGCCAGCAGCTTGGGGGCCGGAGATACGCAGTATTTT. This codes for CASSLGAGDTQYF.

There are a few counts of this clone. The chain recombines TRBV4-2 with TRBJ1-2; possible D gene TRBD1, 5 bases. The CDR3 contains 16 residues. V lost 1 base and J 0 bases, leaving 12 bases between the germline ends. Germline CDR1 is LGHNA and CDR2 is YNFKEQ. The DNA of the CDR3 is TGTGCCAGCAGCCAAGCAGTAGGGGAGACTAACTATGGCTACACCTTC. Encoded protein: CASSQAVGETNYGYTF.